This T cell receptor beta chain appears in the sequencing data of a study of post-analysis software for immune sequencing data. Whole-study context: Several disease courses (relapsing-remitting, secondary progressive and progressive-relapsing) of multiple sclerosis were included.

Libraries were made from TCR beta cDNA, and they carried unique molecular identifiers. TCRdb reprocessed the PCR reads via MiXCR and lists one record per CDR3 protein. The sample lists around 250,000 distinct CDR3 sequences; 35% to 40% were seen once. Study-level results: Those samples that were prepared in the same batch co-clustered strongly by F measure. Included in a set of about five TRBV segments more frequent in patients than controls were TRBV5-6, TRBV5-1 and TRBV20-1.

Germline CDR1 and CDR2: SGHDN and FVKESK. The J segment lost 5 bases and the V segment lost 4 bases, leaving 6 bases of the junction unmatched. The CDR3 has 14 residues. This clonotype was observed a handful of times. What it recognizes is unknown. The source is a girl between 10 and 17 years old with multiple sclerosis. The chain joins TRBV14 to TRBJ1-1; 8 nucleotides align to TRBD1. Sequencing used blood. CDR3 amino acids: CASSLDRAGTEAFF. The CDR3 DNA reads TGTGCCAGCAGCCTGGACAGGGCTGGGACTGAAGCTTTCTTT. The full variable domain, its missing parts supplied by reference TRBV14 and TRBJ1-1, is EAGVTQFPSHSVIEKGQTVTLRCDPISGHDNLYWYRRVMGKEIKFLLHFVKESKQDESGMPNNRFLAERTGGTYSTLKVQPAELEDSGVYFCASSLDRAGTEAFFGQGTRLTVV.